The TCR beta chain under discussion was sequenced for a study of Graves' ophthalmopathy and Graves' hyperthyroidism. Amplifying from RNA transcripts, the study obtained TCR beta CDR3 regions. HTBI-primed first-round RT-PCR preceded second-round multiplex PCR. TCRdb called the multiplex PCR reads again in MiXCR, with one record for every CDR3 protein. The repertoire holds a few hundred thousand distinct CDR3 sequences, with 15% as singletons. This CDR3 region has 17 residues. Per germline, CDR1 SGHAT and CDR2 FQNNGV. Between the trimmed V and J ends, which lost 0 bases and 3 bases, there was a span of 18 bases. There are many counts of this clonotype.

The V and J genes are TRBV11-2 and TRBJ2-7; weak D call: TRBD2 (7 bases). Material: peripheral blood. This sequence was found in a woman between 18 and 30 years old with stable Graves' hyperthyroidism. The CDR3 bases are TGTGCCAGCAGCTTAGATCTAGGGGGGGGGCCTCTCTACGAGCAGTACTTC. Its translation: CASSLDLGGGPLYEQYF.